These 15 T cell receptor beta chains originate from one sample sequenced in a study of CD8+ T cells in alopecia areata. RNA was isolated and reverse transcribed to cDNA, the sequencing template. The protocol was immunoSEQ multiplex PCR, while the TCRdb copy is restricted to in-frame clones and leaves out a portion. The data show about 140,000 clones, roughly nine tenths seen once. The treatment is: oral pan-JAK inhibitor, 5-10 mg twice daily. Sequenced material: CD8+ T cells sorted from blood, taken at week 4, from a patient treated with tofacitinib. These receptors were taken from a human donor with alopecia areata.

The rearrangement uses TRBV6-5 and TRBJ1-5, with D perhaps TRBD1 (5 bases). The CDR3 is 15 amino acids. Germline assignment: CDR1 MNHEY and CDR2 SVGAGI. V dropped 0 bases and J dropped 1 base, with 7 bases sitting between them. This CDR3 is CASSYSRVSNQPQHF. In DNA form, the CDR3 reads TGTGCCAGCAGTTACTCCAGGGTGAGCAATCAGCCCCAGCATTTT.

The table lists this clone with a count of one. This chain uses TRBV6-1 with TRBJ2-7; D gene uncertain. Germline-derived CDR1 and CDR2 are MNHNS and SASEGT. CDR3 size: 13 residues. V lost 1 base, J lost 1 base, and 5 bases lay in between. CDR3 nucleotide sequence: TGTGCCAGCAGTGAAGGACGGTCCTACGAGCAGTACTTC. It yields the protein CASSEGRSYEQYF.

This chain joins TRBV29-1 and TRBJ2-1, with D hard to call. Looked up from germline, CDR1 is SQVTM and CDR2 is ANQGSEA. The CDR3 sequence is 13 residues long. V lost 2 bases to trimming and J lost 4 bases, with 9 bases between them. The CDR3 loop reads CSVERAGYNEQFF. The DNA for the CDR3 is TGCAGCGTTGAAAGGGCAGGATACAATGAGCAGTTCTTC.

This clone was seen just once. This sequence joins TRBV4-1 and TRBJ2-3; 12 bases map to TRBD2. The germline V gene encodes CDR1 MGHRA and CDR2 YSYEKL. Unmatched junction bases numbered 9, after V lost 3 bases and J lost 5 bases. The CDR3 has 17 amino acids. The CDR3 region is CASSQRLAGGPLDTQYF. The DNA for the CDR3 is TGCGCCAGCAGCCAGAGGCTAGCGGGAGGGCCGTTAGATACGCAGTATTTT.

A remark on this clone: Other DNA sequences of this sample code for an identical CDR3. V gene TRBV29-1 combines with J gene TRBJ2-7, with 7 bases matching TRBD2. The CDR3 loop spans 12 amino acids. V shed 5 bases and J 0 bases; nucleotides not matched to a gene: 1. Germline V gene lookup returns CDR1 SQVTM and CDR2 ANQGSEA. CDR3 protein: CSVRGDSYEQYF. CDR3 coding DNA: TGCAGCGTTCGGGGGGACTCCTACGAGCAGTACTTC.

The chain recombines TRBV29-1 with TRBJ2-1; the match to TRBD2 covers 7 bases. With 6 bases clipped from V and 6 bases from J, the junction kept 5 bases outside the gene matches. CDR3 length equals 12 residues. From germline, CDR1 is SQVTM and CDR2 ANQGSEA. The CDR3 is CSVGDYRNEQFF. CDR3 coding DNA: TGCAGCGTAGGGGACTACCGCAATGAGCAGTTCTTC.

The genes are TRBV4-1 and TRBJ2-2, with D possibly TRBD2 on 5 matching bases. The germline CDR1 and CDR2 sequences are MGHRA and YSYEKL. This CDR3 contains 12 residues. The CDR3 sequence is CATGVLTGELFF. CDR3 nucleotides: TGCGCAACCGGGGTCCTCACCGGGGAGCTGTTTTTT.

This rearrangement joins TRBV4-2 to TRBJ1-5; 8 bases agree with TRBD1. This CDR3 region has 15 residues. Germline values: CDR1 LGHNA, CDR2 YNFKEQ. The V gene end was trimmed by 0 bases and the J gene end by 6 bases; junction bases not matched to a gene: 4. CDR3 residues: CASSQDRGPIQPQHF. The DNA of the CDR3 is TGTGCCAGCAGCCAAGACAGGGGGCCCATTCAGCCCCAGCATTTT.

The gene calls are TRBV27 and TRBJ2-7; maybe TRBD2 (6 bases). The CDR3 has 13 amino acids. Germline loops: CDR1 MNHEY, CDR2 SMNVEV (reference sequence). V gave up 5 bases and J gave up 3 bases, with 11 bases separating them. DNA of the CDR3: TGTGCCAGCAGTCCCGGACTAATCTACGAGCAGTACTTC. Protein product: CASSPGLIYEQYF.

The chain links TRBV7-2 to TRBJ2-7, with 9 bases fitting TRBD1. Germline V gives CDR1 SGHTA, CDR2 FQGNSA. The CDR3 runs to 14 residues. V shed 5 bases, J shed 5 bases, and the junction held 7 bases outside the gene matches. The CDR3 protein is CASSRPGQGNEQYF. CDR3 bases: TGTGCCAGCAGCAGGCCGGGACAGGGCAACGAGCAGTACTTC.

The gene calls are TRBV27 and TRBJ2-1; TRBD2 agrees at 7 bases. Germline loops: CDR1 MNHEY, CDR2 SMNVEV (reference sequence). This CDR3 region has 14 residues. Losses at the gene ends were 6 bases for V and 4 bases for J; bases not matched to a gene: 6. CDR3 coding DNA: TGTGCCAGCAGACGACTAGCCGGTTACAATGAGCAGTTCTTC. It specifies CASRRLAGYNEQFF.

The rearrangement joins TRBV9 to TRBJ2-7; 10 bases fit TRBD1. The junction had 17 bases not matched to a gene; V was cut back by 4 bases and J by 7 bases. The length of the CDR3 is 17 residues. CDR1 is SGDLS and CDR2 is YYNGEE in the germline V gene. CDR3 nucleotides: TGTGCCAGCAGCTCGGGACAGGGGATCCAACCCACGGGGGAGCAGTACTTC. Translation gives CASSSGQGIQPTGEQYF.

This rearrangement joins TRBV29-1 to TRBJ2-5; 7 bases line up with TRBD1. The germline V gene encodes CDR1 SQVTM and CDR2 ANQGSEA. The CDR3 sequence is 15 residues long. Germline trimming cut 0 bases from V and 7 bases from J; bases unmatched to any gene: 11. DNA of the CDR3: TGCAGCGTTGAAGATACCGGGACAGAGTTAGGGACCCAGTACTTC. Amino acids: CSVEDTGTELGTQYF. The whole variable domain, remainder taken from reference TRBV29-1 and TRBJ2-5, is SAVISQKPSRDICQRGTSLTIQCQVDSQVTMMFWYRQQPGQSLTLIATANQGSEATYESGFVIDKFPISRPNLTFSTLTVSNMSPEDSSIYLCSVEDTGTELGTQYFGPGTRLLVL.

The V call is TRBV29-1, the J call TRBJ2-2; tentatively, D is TRBD2 (5 bases). The germline CDR1 and CDR2 sequences are SQVTM and ANQGSEA. CDR3 length equals 13 residues. The V gene lost 7 bases and the J gene lost 1 base, with 10 bases spanning the gap. The CDR3 protein is CSARRENTGELFF. In DNA, the CDR3 is TGCAGCGCTCGACGGGAGAACACCGGGGAGCTGTTTTTT.

The gene calls are TRBV5-1 and TRBJ2-7; D unclear. The CDR3 is 15 amino acids. Germline V gene sequence: CDR1 SGHRS, CDR2 YFSETQ. V gave up 2 bases and J gave up 2 bases, with 14 bases separating them. This CDR3 reads CASSLVKTQPYEQYF. The CDR3 DNA reads as TGCGCCAGCAGCTTAGTCAAAACCCAGCCCTACGAGCAGTACTTC.